Given below is one T cell receptor beta chain in context. CDR1 and CDR2 (germline): SGHTA, FQGNSA. V lost 1 base and J lost 5; bases outside the gene matches: 6. The CDR3 has 16 amino acids. The data were produced by immunoSEQ multiplex PCR, yet TCRdb's version contains in-frame clones alone and is incomplete. This sample has hundreds of thousands of clones, with about nine tenths found just once. Documented treatment: 15 to 20 received Ad26.COV2.S at low or high dose, single or two shots; about 5 received placebo; per-sample allocation not given. Specimen acquisition occurred on day 63 following the initial vaccine or placebo injection. This sample was included in a study of Ad26.COV2.S vaccination and SARS-CoV-2 variants.

The chain is built from TRBV7-2 and TRBJ2-3; 10 bases are a match to TRBD2. This clonotype was obtained from a person aged 18-60 years who received the Ad26.COV2.S COVID-19 vaccine or a placebo. This specimen was peripheral blood, taken in a trial of Ad26.COV2.S vaccine versus placebo. The CDR3 reads CASSLGTSGRGDTQYF. As DNA, the CDR3 is TGTGCCAGCAGCTTAGGGACTAGCGGAAGAGGAGATACGCAGTATTTT.